These 25 T cell receptor beta chains share one sample of origin, sequenced in a study of T cells after yellow fever vaccination. Each CDR3 protein gets one entry after TCRdb re-called the 5' RACE reads with MiXCR. Of about 340,000 distinct CDR3 sequences listed, about 12% are singletons. The starting material was CD4+ T cells sorted from PBMCs, obtained 15 days after the yellow fever booster vaccination. Receptors were obtained from a man between 18 and 35 years old who received the YFV17D yellow fever vaccine.

This clonotype was picked up many times. The rearrangement joins TRBV20-1 to TRBJ1-2, with D unresolved. Trimming pared 0 bases from V and 5 bases from J, leaving 10 bases between. This CDR3 is 13 amino acids long. Germline V CDR1 and CDR2: DFQATT, SNEGSKA (reference sequence). The CDR3 DNA is TGCAGTGCTAGAGACAGTGGGCGATATGGCTACACCTTC. Amino acids: CSARDSGRYGYTF.

This clonotype appeared a few times. V is TRBV29-1 and J is TRBJ2-3; 8 bases fit TRBD2. J gave up 4 bases and V 7 bases, and 10 bases lay outside the gene matches. This CDR3 is built from 14 residues. Germline V gives CDR1 SQVTM, CDR2 ANQGSEA. CDR3 sequence: CSATGSGGPDTQYF. The CDR3 bases are TGCAGCGCCACAGGGAGCGGGGGCCCAGATACGCAGTATTTT.

This clonotype was recorded a few times. V is TRBV7-6 and J is TRBJ2-1; D not certain. Germline V gene sequence: CDR1 SGHVS, CDR2 FNYEAQ. The CDR3 extends over 14 amino acids. Trimming pared 2 bases from V and 8 bases from J, leaving 13 bases between. This chain's CDR3 is CASSLYWGDDEQFF. The CDR3 DNA reads TGTGCCAGCAGCTTATACTGGGGTGACGATGAGCAGTTCTTC.

This clonotype was observed a handful of times. At one end, the junction sequence differs from germline, possibly due to a read error. The genes are TRBV27 and TRBJ1-2, with 7 bases matching TRBD1. This CDR3 is 11 amino acids long. The germline V gene has CDR1 MNHEY and CDR2 SMNVEV (reference sequence). The CDR3, as DNA: TGTGCCAGCAGGAGACAGGGAAGTTACTTCTTC. This codes for CASRRQGSYFF.

The rearrangement uses TRBV19 and TRBJ2-1, with D unclear. In germline, CDR1 is LNHDA, CDR2 SQIVND (reference sequence). V lost 3 bases and J 5 bases, leaving 8 bases between the germline ends. The CDR3 has 13 amino acids. CDR3 nucleotides: TGTGCCAGTAGTATCGCCAAGGACAATGAGCAGTTCTTC. Translating gives CASSIAKDNEQFF.

The chain employs TRBV20-1 and TRBJ2-3; 7 nucleotides line up with TRBD1. Germline V lookup: CDR1 DFQATT, CDR2 SNEGSKA (reference sequence). This CDR3 contains 14 residues. The CDR3 protein is CSYERTGSTDTQYF. The CDR3 region has the DNA TGCAGCTACGAAAGGACAGGCAGCACAGATACGCAGTATTTT.

The J gene is TRBJ2-7, the V gene TRBV27, with D possibly being TRBD1 (5 bases). Trimming left V 5 bases short and J 2 bases short, with 13 bases between. This CDR3 is 14 amino acids long. Germline CDR1 is MNHEY and CDR2 is SMNVEV (reference sequence). In DNA form, the CDR3 reads TGTGCCAGCAGTCTCCAGGGAATTGCCTACGAGCAGTACGTC. Its translation: CASSLQGIAYEQYV.

The V call is TRBV19, the J call TRBJ2-5; the D call may be TRBD1 or TRBD2 (6 bases each). Looked up from germline, CDR1 is LNHDA and CDR2 is SQIVND (reference sequence). Trimming took off 4 bases at V and 1 base at J, with 16 bases between the two ends. The CDR3 sequence is 16 residues long. The CDR3 spells CASSRMGGATQETQYF. CDR3 sequence (DNA): TGTGCCAGTAGTAGGATGGGGGGCGCTACCCAAGAGACCCAGTACTTC.

The genes are TRBV12-3 or TRBV12-4 and TRBJ1-2, with 8 positions matching TRBD1. V lost 2 bases to trimming and J lost 8 bases; unmatched junction nucleotides: 10. There are 15 residues in the CDR3. CDR3 region: CASSLRQGTGGGYTF. The CDR3 DNA reads TGTGCCAGCAGTTTACGACAGGGGACAGGAGGGGGCTACACCTTC.

This clonotype has more than one count but fewer than ten. CDR3 residues: CASSEWGTQETQYF. The CDR3 DNA sequence: TGTGCCAGCAGTGAATGGGGCACTCAAGAGACCCAGTACTTC. The chain uses TRBV25-1 and TRBJ2-5, with D tentatively TRBD1 (5 bases). CDR3 size: 14 residues. Looked up from germline, CDR1 is MGHDK and CDR2 is SYGVNS. V was cut by 1 base and J by 2 bases, with 8 bases left in between.

This rearrangement joins TRBV5-4 to TRBJ1-1; D gene uncertain. The germline gives CDR1 SGHNT, CDR2 YYREEE (reference sequence). The CDR3 has 15 residues. Between the trimmed V and J ends, which lost 4 bases and 0 bases, there was a span of 13 bases. Here the CDR3 DNA reads TGTGCCAGCAGCCTCGGAGGCCAGATGAACACTGAAGCTTTCTTT. This encodes CASSLGGQMNTEAFF.

This clonotype has just a few counts. The rearrangement uses TRBV7-2 and TRBJ2-5; weak D call: TRBD1 (5 bases). Trimming cost V 5 bases and J 5 bases, with 21 bases left between them. The V gene's germline CDR1 is SGHTA and CDR2 FQGNSA. The CDR3 consists of 16 residues. The CDR3 DNA sequence: TGTGCCAGCAGCCCCAACGGTCAGGGCGGTGGGGAGACCCAGTACTTC. Translated, it gives CASSPNGQGGGETQYF.

CDR3 coding DNA: TGCGCCAGCAGCTTGGCCCCTATGGGGGCGGGCAATCAGAACCCCCAGCATTTT. Encoded protein: CASSLAPMGAGNQNPQHF. This chain uses TRBV5-1 with TRBJ1-5; a weak D match, TRBD1 (6 bases). This CDR3 is built from 18 residues. Deletions cut 0 bases from V and 10 bases from J, with 26 bases between. Germline CDR1 SGHRS, CDR2 YFSETQ.

This chain links TRBV10-3 with TRBJ2-1, with unresolved D. V was trimmed by 4 bases and J by 5 bases, leaving 9 bases between them. In germline, CDR1 is ENHRY, CDR2 SYGVKD. The CDR3 length is 13 residues. The CDR3 bases are TGTGCCATCAGTGCTGGCGAGCACAATGAGCAGTTCTTC. It translates to CAISAGEHNEQFF.

The table lists this clonotype with many counts. The chain uses TRBV7-9 and TRBJ1-3; a weak D match, TRBD1 (5 bases). The CDR3 consists of 15 residues. The V gene's germline CDR1 is SEHNR and CDR2 FQNEAQ (reference sequence). Trimming shortened V by 2 bases and J by 6 bases, and 14 bases separated the two germline ends. The CDR3 bases are TGTGCCAGCAGCTTATCCCCGACAGTCGCAAACACCATATATTTT. The encoded protein is CASSLSPTVANTIYF.

This clonotype was observed many times. Here the CDR3 DNA reads TGCAGCGTTGAGAGGGGCCCAGATACGCAGTATTTT. Encoded protein: CSVERGPDTQYF. The chain is built from TRBV29-1 and TRBJ2-3, with D perhaps being TRBD1 or TRBD2 (5 bases each). Trimming pared 3 bases from V and 4 bases from J, leaving 8 bases between. CDR3 size: 12 residues. In germline, CDR1 is SQVTM, CDR2 ANQGSEA.

This clonotype was seen only a few times. The rearrangement uses TRBV19 and TRBJ2-2; the D is unclear. CDR1 LNHDA and CDR2 SQIVND come from the germline V gene (reference sequence). The V gene lost 8 bases and the J gene lost 6 bases, with 10 bases spanning the gap. CDR3 length: 12 amino acids. CDR3 sequence reads: CASRRRAGELFF. CDR3 DNA: TGTGCCAGTCGACGACGGGCCGGGGAGCTGTTTTTT.

This clonotype was observed a handful of times. This rearrangement joins TRBV7-6 to TRBJ2-7, with TRBD1 identical over 7 bases. The trim removed 4 bases at V and 6 bases at J, leaving 3 bases unmatched. The CDR3 consists of 12 residues. CDR1 is SGHVS, CDR2 FNYEAQ, per germline. The CDR3 sequence: CASSSTGSEQYF. CDR3 in DNA: TGTGCCAGCAGCTCGACAGGGTCCGAGCAGTACTTC.

This clonotype appeared a few times. The gene calls are TRBV5-1 and TRBJ2-1; 12 bases fit TRBD1. V trimming: 4 bases; J trimming: 10 bases; junction bases outside the gene matches: 12. CDR1 and CDR2 (germline): SGHRS, YFSETQ. The CDR3 is made up of 16 amino acids. CDR3 sequence reads: CASSPGSGQGAKEQFF. The DNA of the CDR3 is TGCGCCAGCAGCCCCGGGTCGGGACAGGGGGCAAAGGAGCAGTTCTTC.

The rearrangement uses TRBV28 and TRBJ1-5; 8 bases are a match to TRBD1. The germline V gene has CDR1 MDHEN and CDR2 SYDVKM. J was trimmed by 4 bases and V by 0 bases; bases with no gene match: 11. The CDR3 consists of 18 residues. The CDR3 is CASSLWRGTGGQNQPQHF. DNA of the CDR3: TGTGCCAGCAGTTTATGGAGGGGGACAGGAGGGCAGAATCAGCCCCAGCATTTT.

The V call is TRBV7-2, the J call TRBJ2-5; TRBD2 agrees at 12 bases. Trimming cost V 7 bases and J 0 bases; bases outside gene matches: 3. This CDR3 region has 15 residues. The germline gives CDR1 SGHTA, CDR2 FQGNSA. CDR3 loop: CASTRTSGDQETQYF. In DNA, the CDR3 is TGTGCCAGCACCAGGACTAGCGGGGACCAAGAGACCCAGTACTTC.

This clonotype has a handful of counts. The rearrangement uses TRBV18 and TRBJ2-3, with D perhaps matching TRBD2 (6 bases). V was cut by 1 base and J by 0 bases, with 11 bases left in between. The CDR3 loop spans 16 amino acids. CDR1 KGHSH and CDR2 LQKENI come from the germline V gene. The CDR3 nucleotides read TGTGCCAGCTCACCACTCTACGGGGGAAGCACAGATACGCAGTATTTT. This translates into CASSPLYGGSTDTQYF.

The genes are TRBV4-2 and TRBJ1-1; D might be TRBD1 (6 bases). Germline V lookup: CDR1 LGHNA, CDR2 YNFKEQ. The V end was cut by 4 bases, the J end by 1 base, with 25 bases between. This CDR3 comprises 19 residues. In DNA form, the CDR3 reads TGTGCCAGCAGCCGAGGGGGGGGCAGCCCCCCCGGGACGAACACTGAAGCTTTCTTT. Amino acid sequence: CASSRGGGSPPGTNTEAFF.

This clonotype was seen more than once but under ten times. The rearrangement links TRBV5-1 to TRBJ2-3, with TRBD1 as a possible D gene (5 bases). The CDR3 consists of 14 residues. V lost 5 bases and J lost 1, with 11 bases in between. CDR1 and CDR2 (germline): SGHRS, YFSETQ. Here the CDR3 reads CASRQVWGTDTQYF. The CDR3, as DNA: TGCGCCAGCAGACAGGTTTGGGGCACAGATACGCAGTATTTT.

This clonotype was counted only a few times. The J gene is TRBJ2-3, the V gene TRBV7-9; 10 positions match TRBD2. This CDR3 is 16 amino acids long. The ends lost 5 bases at V and 3 bases at J; junction bases unmatched: 8. The germline CDR1 and CDR2 sequences are SEHNR and FQNEAQ (reference sequence). This chain's CDR3 is CASSPLSGGVTDTQYF. CDR3 sequence (DNA): TGTGCCAGCAGCCCTTTAAGCGGGGGGGTTACAGATACGCAGTATTTT.